A single sample gave rise to the 20 T cell receptor beta chains below, sequenced in a study of blood T cells in healthy people across ages. PCR was performed a second time for about 7 to 12 cycles using a sample-barcoded 5' primer and a J-beta primer mix. TCRdb itself ran the 5' RACE reads through MiXCR, one entry per CDR3 protein. The sample gives roughly 1,800,000 distinct CDR3 sequences, about 49% of which show up once; approximately 2% is in the top ten. Sequenced sample: blood. These receptor sequences come from a woman aged 40-49 years in good health.

The chain employs TRBV7-2 and TRBJ2-7; D might be TRBD1 (5 bases). The length of the CDR3 is 16 residues. In germline, CDR1 is SGHTA, CDR2 FQGNSA. V was cut by 5 bases and J by 2 bases, with 19 bases left in between. The CDR3 is CASSRTTASLPYEQYF. The CDR3 coding sequence is TGTGCCAGCAGCCGAACGACAGCCTCGCTTCCCTACGAGCAGTACTTC.

This clonotype occurred once. This chain links TRBV20-1 with TRBJ2-5; TRBD2 aligns across 13 bases. Germline CDR1 DFQATT, CDR2 SNEGSKA (reference sequence). The CDR3 extends over 14 amino acids. The CDR3 bases are TGCAAACTAGCGGGGGGGCTTGACCAAGAGACCCAGTACTTC. Protein sequence: CKLAGGLDQETQYF.

The chain links TRBV7-2 to TRBJ2-7; D might be TRBD1 or TRBD2, each matching 5 bases. The CDR3 has 15 residues. Between the trimmed V and J ends, which lost 5 bases and 5 bases, there was a span of 19 bases. Germline CDR1 reads SGHTA; CDR2 reads FQGNSA. The CDR3 loop is CASSPRGPFVDEQYF. For the CDR3, the DNA is TGTGCCAGCAGCCCCCGGGGCCCCTTCGTCGACGAGCAGTACTTC. Full variable domain (remainder filled in from reference TRBV7-2 and TRBJ2-7): GAGVSQSPSNKVTEKGKDVELRCDPISGHTALYWYRQSLGQGLEFLIYFQGNSAPDKSGLPSDRFSAERTGGSVSTLTIQRTQQEDSAVYLCASSPRGPFVDEQYFGPGTRLTVT.

In its sample, this clonotype was seen a few times. The chain employs TRBV28 and TRBJ2-7, with a tentative D call TRBD1 (6 bases). CDR3 length: 16 residues. Germline CDR1 and CDR2: MDHEN and SYDVKM. V lost 5 bases and J 2 bases, leaving 19 bases between the germline ends. The CDR3 nucleotides read TGTGCCAGCAGTGTGGCACAGGGACGGAGCACCTACGAGCAGTACTTC. It encodes CASSVAQGRSTYEQYF.

This clonotype was seen repeatedly, ten times or more. V gene TRBV13 combines with J gene TRBJ2-5; D gene uncertain. Germline loops: CDR1 PRHDT, CDR2 FYEKMQ (reference sequence). The CDR3 extends over 12 amino acids. Trimming took off 1 base at V and 5 bases at J, with 5 bases between the two ends. In DNA form, the CDR3 reads TGTGCCAGCAGCTTAGATATGGAGACCCAGTACTTC. Encoded protein: CASSLDMETQYF.

This clonotype appeared a few times. The rearrangement joins TRBV4-2 to TRBJ1-4, with 8 bases lining up with TRBD1. V lost 3 bases to trimming and J lost 7 bases; unmatched junction nucleotides: 7. Germline lookup yields CDR1 LGHNA and CDR2 YNFKEQ. The CDR3 is made up of 15 amino acids. CDR3 sequence: CASSHTGGLGEKLFF. The DNA for the CDR3 is TGTGCCAGCAGCCACACAGGGGGACTTGGTGAAAAACTGTTTTTT.

This clonotype turned up a few times. The chain carries TRBV25-1 and TRBJ1-5, with no clear D. Germline V gene lookup returns CDR1 MGHDK and CDR2 SYGVNS. This CDR3 has 13 residues. V gave up 6 bases and J gave up 0 bases, with 6 bases separating them. The CDR3 region is CASRGSSNQPQHF. DNA of the CDR3: TGTGCCAGCAGGGGGAGTAGCAATCAGCCCCAGCATTTT.

The table lists this clonotype with a few counts. The chain employs TRBV24-1 and TRBJ2-1; 10 positions agree with TRBD2. The CDR3 length is 15 residues. In germline, CDR1 is KGHDR, CDR2 SFDVKD. V shed 7 bases, J shed 5 bases, and the junction held 7 bases outside the gene matches. CDR3 in amino acids: CATSHPSGGNNEQFF. As DNA, the CDR3 is TGTGCCACCAGCCACCCTAGCGGGGGTAACAATGAGCAGTTCTTC.

The chain couples TRBV5-1 to TRBJ2-1, with a weak D call TRBD2 (6 bases). The germline V gene has CDR1 SGHRS and CDR2 YFSETQ. Deletions cut 0 bases from V and 10 bases from J, with 11 bases between. The CDR3 spans 13 residues. The CDR3 loop reads CASSLGLEGEQFF. CDR3 DNA sequence: TGCGCCAGCAGCTTGGGACTAGAAGGGGAGCAGTTCTTC.

V and J are TRBV20-1 and TRBJ2-1; TRBD1 matches 10 bases. CDR3 size: 16 residues. Trimming took 5 bases from V and 4 from J; bases not matched to a gene: 11. Germline CDR1 DFQATT, CDR2 SNEGSKA (reference sequence). The DNA for the CDR3 is TGCAGTGCTCAGGACAGGGGGTCTGCCCTATACAATGAGCAGTTCTTC. Protein product: CSAQDRGSALYNEQFF.

This clonotype was observed a handful of times. CDR3 loop: CASSPAAVTSYEQYF. The DNA for the CDR3 is TGTGCCAGCAGCCCGGCCGCGGTCACCTCCTACGAGCAGTACTTC. The rearrangement joins TRBV7-2 to TRBJ2-7; no firm D call. Germline V gene sequence: CDR1 SGHTA, CDR2 FQGNSA. The V end was cut by 5 bases, the J end by 0 bases, with 14 bases between. The CDR3 runs 15 residues. The variable domain in full, completed from reference TRBV7-2 and TRBJ2-7, reads GAGVSQSPSNKVTEKGKDVELRCDPISGHTALYWYRQSLGQGLEFLIYFQGNSAPDKSGLPSDRFSAERTGGSVSTLTIQRTQQEDSAVYLCASSPAAVTSYEQYFGPGTRLTVT.

V is TRBV28 and J is TRBJ2-3; 15 positions match TRBD2. This CDR3 has 16 amino acids. V trimming: 3 bases; J trimming: 5 bases; junction bases outside the gene matches: 3. The V gene's germline CDR1 is MDHEN and CDR2 SYDVKM. The CDR3: CASSFGTSGRRDTQYF. DNA for the CDR3: TGTGCCAGCAGTTTCGGGACTAGCGGGAGGCGAGATACGCAGTATTTT.

The chain uses TRBV18 and TRBJ1-1; D ambiguous. From germline, CDR1 is KGHSH and CDR2 LQKENI. V was cut by 4 bases and J by 3 bases, with 9 bases left in between. This CDR3 has 13 amino acids. The CDR3 reads CASSRVKDTEAFF. The CDR3 nucleotides read TGTGCCAGCTCACGGGTGAAGGACACTGAAGCTTTCTTT.

This chain links TRBV28 with TRBJ1-5; a weak D match, TRBD1 (5 bases). Germline V gene data show CDR1 as MDHEN and CDR2 as SYDVKM. V lost 3 bases, J lost 6 bases, and 18 bases lay in between. The CDR3 extends over 16 amino acids. The CDR3 region has the DNA TGTGCCAGCAGTTTTCGGCACAGGACCACGTTTCAGCCCCAGCATTTT. Translation gives CASSFRHRTTFQPQHF.

The V gene is TRBV10-3, the J gene TRBJ2-1, with TRBD1 as a possible D gene (6 bases). CDR3 length: 17 amino acids. Trimming left V 0 bases short and J 0 bases short, with 12 bases between. Per the germline V gene, CDR1 is ENHRY and CDR2 is SYGVKD. The CDR3 nucleotides are TGTGCCATCAGTGAGTCGCGGACAGCAAGCTCCTACAATGAGCAGTTCTTC. It is translated as CAISESRTASSYNEQFF.

The V call is TRBV2, the J call TRBJ2-5; 9 bases match TRBD1. The last part of the DNA fits TRBJ2-7 better; the J call may be wrong. The germline CDR1 and CDR2 sequences are SNHLY and FYNNEI. The CDR3 is made up of 12 amino acids. CDR3 bases: TGTGCCGGCCAGGGACAGGGCTACGAGCAGTACTTC. It yields the protein CAGQGQGYEQYF.

The DNA for the CDR3 is TGTGCCAGCAGTTACGGGCGGCAAGCTAACTATGGCTACACCTTC. Protein product: CASSYGRQANYGYTF. This chain links TRBV6-6 with TRBJ1-2, with D unclear. Germline CDR1 MNHNY, CDR2 SVGAGI (reference sequence). The CDR3 loop spans 15 amino acids. V lost 2 bases and J 0 bases, leaving 10 bases between the germline ends.

Concerning this clonotype itself: The germline gene is not matched at one end of the junction; a read error may be the cause. This chain joins TRBV12-3 or TRBV12-4 and TRBJ1-1; 7 bases are a match to TRBD1. The CDR3 length is 15 residues. The CDR3 nucleotides read TGTGCTAGCAACCTCAGGGGGGACCCGAACACTGAAGCTTTCTTT. Protein product: CASNLRGDPNTEAFF.

The chain has TRBV7-2 and TRBJ2-1; D is ambiguous. V was pared by 2 bases and J by 8 bases, with 10 bases between. The germline CDR1 and CDR2 sequences are SGHTA and FQGNSA. This CDR3 comprises 13 residues. CDR3 in DNA: TGTGCCAGCAGCTTACAAGGTTACTATGAGCAGTTCTTC. Protein sequence: CASSLQGYYEQFF.

This clonotype was seen once. The chain combines TRBV28 with TRBJ2-5, with 8 bases lining up with TRBD2. CDR1 is MDHEN, CDR2 SYDVKM, per germline. This CDR3 comprises 16 residues. J lost 2 bases, V lost 8 bases, and 13 bases had no gene match. The CDR3 spells CASASVGASGQETQYF. The CDR3 DNA sequence: TGTGCCAGCGCCTCCGTGGGGGCTAGCGGGCAAGAGACCCAGTACTTC. Complete variable domain (other parts from reference TRBV28 and TRBJ2-5): DVKVTQSSRYLVKRTGEKVFLECVQDMDHENMFWYRQDPGLGLRLIYFSYDVKMKEKGDIPEGYSVSREKKERFSLILESASTNQTSMYLCASASVGASGQETQYFGPGTRLLVL.